This TCR beta chain was identified in a study of spatial heterogeneity in lung cancer. Study context: Sequencing covered available follow-up PBMC samples collected a median of about two years after resection.

The time point: blood at routine non-recurrence follow-up after resection. TCRdb redid the calling of the 5' RACE reads with MiXCR, one entry per CDR3 protein. The sample lists approximately 110,000 distinct CDR3 sequences, approximately 10% occurring once. The sample in question was PBMCs, obtained at follow-up. This sequence originates from a female donor with early-stage non-small cell lung cancer.

DNA of the CDR3: TGTGCCAGCAGTTCGGGACTAGCAGCTGGGGAGCTGTTTTTT. Encoded protein: CASSSGLAAGELFF. V gene TRBV27 combines with J gene TRBJ2-2; 9 nucleotides agree with TRBD2. The CDR3 contains 14 residues. The germline V gene has CDR1 MNHEY and CDR2 SMNVEV (reference sequence). With V trimmed by 4 bases and J by 8 bases, 5 bases remained unmatched.